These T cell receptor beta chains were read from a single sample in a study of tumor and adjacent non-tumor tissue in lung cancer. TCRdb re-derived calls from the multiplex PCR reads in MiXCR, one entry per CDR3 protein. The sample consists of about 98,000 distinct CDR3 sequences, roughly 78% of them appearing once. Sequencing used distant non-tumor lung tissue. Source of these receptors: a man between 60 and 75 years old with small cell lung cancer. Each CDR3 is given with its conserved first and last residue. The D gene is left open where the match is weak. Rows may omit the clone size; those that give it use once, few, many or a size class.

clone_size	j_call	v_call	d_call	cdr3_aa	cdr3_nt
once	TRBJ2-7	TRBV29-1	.	CSMLGLSYEQYF	TGCAGCATGCTTGGACTCTCCTACGAGCAGTACTTT
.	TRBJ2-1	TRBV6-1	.	CASSEIPGSTYNKQFF	TGTGCCAGCAGTGAAATCCCCGGATCCACCTACAATAAGCAGTTCTTC
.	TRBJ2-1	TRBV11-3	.	CASSIKSDDEQFF	TGTGCCAGCAGCATAAAGAGTGACGATGAGCAGTTCTTC
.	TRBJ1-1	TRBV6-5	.	CASSLDRRTEVFF	TGTGCCAGCAGCCTAGACAGGCGCACTGAAGTTTTCTTT
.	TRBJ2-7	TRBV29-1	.	CSVSISDEQYF	TGCAGCGTCTCGATCTCGGACGAGCAGTATTTC
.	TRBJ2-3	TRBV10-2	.	CASSVTGPSDTQNF	TGCGCCAGCAGTGTTACAGGGCCATCAGATACACAGAATTTT
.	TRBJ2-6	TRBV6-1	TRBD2	CGSSREGAGANILTF	TGTGGCAGCAGTAGGGAGGGTGCTGGGGCCAACATCCTGACTTTC
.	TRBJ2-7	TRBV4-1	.	CASRGGVSGTFEHYF	TGCGCCAGCAGAGGGGGAGTCAGCGGTACCTTTGAACACTACTTC
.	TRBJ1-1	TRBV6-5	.	CASGSGEGSPIRPEAFF	TGTGCCAGCGGATCTGGGGAGGGGTCCCCTATACGTCCTGAAGCTTTCTTT
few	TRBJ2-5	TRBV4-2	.	CASIQDGYVETKYF	TGTGCCAGCATCCAAGACGGCTACGTGGAGACCAAGTACTTC
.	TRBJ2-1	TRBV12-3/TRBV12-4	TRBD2	CANSSGGGLASGREQLF	TGTGCCAACAGTTCGGGAGGGGGACTAGCGAGTGGTCGTGAGCAGTTATTC
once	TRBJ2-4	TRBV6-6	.	CASGYTDLAKNVQYF	TGTGCCAGCGGTTATACTGACTTAGCCAAAAACGTTCAGTACTTC
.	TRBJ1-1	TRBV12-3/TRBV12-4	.	CASSPGPWDTEDFF	TGTGCCAGTAGCCCGGGACCTTGGGACACTGAAGATTTCTTT
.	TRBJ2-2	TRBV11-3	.	CASSSGVSPEGELFF	TGTGCCAGCAGCTCAGGGGTCTCTCCAGAAGGGGAGCTGTTTTTT
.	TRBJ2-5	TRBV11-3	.	CASGEVPQEAQYF	TGTGCCAGCGGGGAGGTGCCGCAAGAGGCCCAGTACTTC
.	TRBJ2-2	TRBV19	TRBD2	CASSMGLAGLTGELIF	TGTGCCAGTAGTATGGGACTAGCGGGTCTCACCGGGGAGCTGATTTTT
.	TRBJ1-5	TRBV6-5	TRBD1	CTSSLRQGGYGFNRPQHF	TGTACCAGCAGTCTCCGACAGGGTGGATATGGTTTCAATCGGCCCCAGCATTTT